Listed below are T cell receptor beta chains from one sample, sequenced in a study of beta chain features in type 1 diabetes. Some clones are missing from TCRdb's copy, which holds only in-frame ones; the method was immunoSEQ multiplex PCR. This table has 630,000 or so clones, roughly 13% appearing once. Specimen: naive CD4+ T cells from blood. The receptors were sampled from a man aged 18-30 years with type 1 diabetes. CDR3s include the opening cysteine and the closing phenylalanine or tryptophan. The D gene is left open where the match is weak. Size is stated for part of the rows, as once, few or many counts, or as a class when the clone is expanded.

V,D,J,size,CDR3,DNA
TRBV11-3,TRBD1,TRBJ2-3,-,CASSLAPQGVSTDTQYF,TGTGCCAGCAGCTTAGCCCCACAGGGGGTAAGCACAGATACGCAGTATTTT
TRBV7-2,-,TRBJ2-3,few,CASTSYITDTQYF,TGTGCCAGCACCAGCTACATTACAGATACGCAGTATTTT
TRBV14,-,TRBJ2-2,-,CASSPWRGTGELFF,TGTGCCAGCAGCCCCTGGCGGGGTACCGGGGAGCTGTTTTTT
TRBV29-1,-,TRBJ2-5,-,CSVGVGGETQYF,TGCAGCGTTGGGGTCGGAGGAGAGACCCAGTACTTC
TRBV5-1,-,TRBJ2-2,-,CASSLYREDGELFF,TGCGCCAGCAGCTTATACAGGGAGGACGGGGAGCTGTTTTTT
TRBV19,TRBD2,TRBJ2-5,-,CASGTSGRVRETQYF,TGTGCCAGTGGGACTAGCGGGAGGGTCCGAGAGACCCAGTACTTC
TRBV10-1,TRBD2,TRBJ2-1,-,CASSESGLAGRWEQFF,TGCGCCAGCAGTGAGTCCGGACTAGCGGGGCGGTGGGAGCAGTTCTTC
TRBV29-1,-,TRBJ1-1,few,CSVVRRGDTEAFF,TGCAGCGTTGTCCGCAGGGGTGACACTGAAGCTTTCTTT
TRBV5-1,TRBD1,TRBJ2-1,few,CASSLVQGAYNEQFF,TGCGCCAGCAGCTTGGTTCAGGGGGCATACAATGAGCAGTTCTTC
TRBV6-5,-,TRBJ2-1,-,CASKRGGGHYNEQFF,TGTGCCAGCAAAAGAGGGGGAGGCCACTACAATGAGCAGTTCTTC
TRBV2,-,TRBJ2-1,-,CASRGGPEQFF,TGTGCCAGCAGGGGAGGACCTGAGCAGTTCTTC
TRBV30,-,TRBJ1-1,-,CASQQRKTNTEAFF,TGTGCCTCACAGCAGCGAAAAACGAACACTGAAGCTTTCTTT
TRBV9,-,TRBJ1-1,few,CASTVITGNTEAFF,TGTGCCAGCACCGTTATCACAGGGAACACTGAAGCTTTCTTT